The 5 T cell receptor beta chains given below trace back to one sample, sequenced in a study of CD8 T cells in Susac syndrome. An input of roughly 0.45 to 1 ug of RNA was subjected to reverse transcription using random hexamers. TCRdb independently ran MiXCR on the immunoSEQ multiplex PCR reads; one entry per CDR3 protein. The sample has approximately 110,000 distinct CDR3 sequences; more than 85% are singletons. Source material: CD8+ T cells from PBMCs. These TCRs come from a human donor with multiple sclerosis.

The J gene is TRBJ2-7, the V gene TRBV4-1; 9 bases map to TRBD1. With V trimmed by 4 bases and J by 4 bases, 14 bases remained unmatched. The CDR3 spans 17 residues. Germline CDR1 reads MGHRA; CDR2 reads YSYEKL. CDR3 coding DNA: TGCGCCAGCAGCCTCCTGGCGCCGGACAGGGGAGGGTACGAGCAGTACTTC. Translation gives CASSLLAPDRGGYEQYF.

The chain couples TRBV7-9 to TRBJ2-3; 8 bases fit TRBD1. Germline-derived CDR1 and CDR2 are SEHNR and FQNEAQ (reference sequence). V shed 4 bases, J shed 2 bases, and the junction held 11 bases outside the gene matches. CDR3 size: 17 residues. CDR3 in amino acids: CASSSDRGNEYTDTQYF. The CDR3 nucleotides are TGTGCCAGCAGCTCCGACAGGGGCAATGAATACACAGATACGCAGTATTTT.

The chain combines TRBV7-9 with TRBJ2-5; 9 nucleotides line up with TRBD1. J lost 5 bases, V lost 5 bases, and 6 bases had no gene match. Germline V CDR1 and CDR2: SEHNR, FQNEAQ (reference sequence). CDR3 length equals 14 residues. CDR3 DNA sequence: TGTGCCAGCAGCCTACAGGGGGCGGGGGAGACCCAGTACTTC. Encoded protein: CASSLQGAGETQYF.

The V gene is TRBV6-1, the J gene TRBJ1-1; possibly TRBD1 for D (6 bases). This CDR3 has 17 amino acids. Trimming shortened V by 1 base and J by 1 base, and 16 bases separated the two germline ends. Germline lookup yields CDR1 MNHNS and CDR2 SASEGT. CDR3 region: CASSEGGRGFRNTEAFF. DNA of the CDR3: TGTGCCAGCAGTGAAGGGGGGAGGGGGTTCAGGAACACTGAAGCTTTCTTT.

This rearrangement joins TRBV13 to TRBJ2-2, with no clear D. CDR1 and CDR2 (germline): PRHDT, FYEKMQ (reference sequence). The CDR3 extends over 16 amino acids. Trimming removed 1 base from V and 1 base from J, with 10 bases in between. The CDR3 here is CASSLELNMNTGELFF. DNA of the CDR3: TGTGCCAGCAGCTTAGAACTGAACATGAACACCGGGGAGCTGTTTTTT.